This TCR beta chain was obtained from a study of blood T cells in healthy people across ages. Overall study findings and caveats: Age brought a roughly linear fall in TCR beta diversity measured per million T cells.

Points on this clonotype: What it binds is unknown.

Deletions cut 3 bases from V and 15 bases from J, with 18 bases between. Germline lookup yields CDR1 LGHDT and CDR2 YNNKEL (reference sequence). The CDR3 loop spans 13 amino acids. PCR was performed a second time for about 6 to 12 cycles using a sample-barcoded 5' primer and a J-beta primer mix. Tagging of each cDNA molecule was performed by a template-switch adaptor with 12 random nucleotides. All samples yielded 2.5 million or more CDR3-containing paired-end reads. TCRdb re-analysed the 5' RACE reads in MiXCR, keeping a single row per CDR3 protein. Of around 1.5 million distinct CDR3 sequences detected, approximately 38% appear once; the ten largest clones hold 7.9%. Drawn from each donor were approximately 9.5 milliliters of peripheral blood.

The chain links TRBV3-1 to TRBJ2-1; D ambiguous. The sequenced sample was blood. The source is a woman aged 18-29 years in good health. In nucleotides, the CDR3 is TGTGCCAGCAGCCAGTTAGGCGTCCCCTGGCGGTTCTTC. Translating it yields CASSQLGVPWRFF.